The text below deals with one T cell receptor beta chain. Its specificity is not known. These data come from a study of OX40 agonist ivuxolimab in advanced cancers. Study overall: The dose-escalation cohort had hepatocellular carcinoma, melanoma, renal cell or head and neck cancer.

Overall study findings and caveats: Researchers did not establish what antigens the expanded peripheral T cells target.

Trimming left V 6 bases short and J 0 bases short, with 9 bases between. CDR3 length: 15 amino acids. Germline-derived CDR1 and CDR2 are MNHNS and SASEGT. TCRdb's table, derived via immunoSEQ multiplex PCR, lists solely in-frame clones and lacks some. The sample contains roughly 71,000 clones, around 85% of which appear only once. The input for sequencing was CD4+ or CD8+ T cells sorted from blood, taken in a trial of the OX40 agonist ivuxolimab. The genes are TRBV6-1 and TRBJ2-6, with D unclear. The TCR was taken from an adult with an advanced solid tumor such as melanoma, head and neck, liver or kidney cancer. Here the CDR3 reads CASSVQSSGANVLTF. In nucleotides, the CDR3 is TGTGCCAGCAGCGTACAGAGCTCTGGGGCCAACGTCCTGACTTTC.